This entry concerns a single T cell receptor (beta chain). These data belong to a study of blood T cell repertoires in COVID-19. Turning to the study itself: Material from acute and convalescent COVID-19 was sourced from the United States, Italy and Spain. The cDNA or gDNA used as material had been derived from T cells, B-cell-depleted T cells, or PBMCs.

In the authors' workflow: Reference gene primer amplification yielded estimated nucleated cell counts. Profiled with immunoSEQ multiplex PCR; TCRdb holds only in-frame clones, not every one. V and J calls and clone size are copied from that table; D and trimming were computed from the DNA. This sample has some 130,000 clones, with approximately 82% found just once. This TCR was sampled from a man in his 60s who had recovered from COVID-19. The specimen was peripheral blood.

CDR3: CASSLRAGGSDTQYF. In nucleotides, the CDR3 is TGTGCCAGCAGTTTAAGGGCAGGGGGCTCGGATACGCAGTATTTT. The rearrangement uses TRBV27 and TRBJ2-3; 8 bases agree with TRBD1. This CDR3 comprises 15 residues. Looked up from germline, CDR1 is MNHEY and CDR2 is SMNVEV (reference sequence). After removal of 2 bases from V and 6 bases from J, the junction contained 7 bases not matched to a gene.